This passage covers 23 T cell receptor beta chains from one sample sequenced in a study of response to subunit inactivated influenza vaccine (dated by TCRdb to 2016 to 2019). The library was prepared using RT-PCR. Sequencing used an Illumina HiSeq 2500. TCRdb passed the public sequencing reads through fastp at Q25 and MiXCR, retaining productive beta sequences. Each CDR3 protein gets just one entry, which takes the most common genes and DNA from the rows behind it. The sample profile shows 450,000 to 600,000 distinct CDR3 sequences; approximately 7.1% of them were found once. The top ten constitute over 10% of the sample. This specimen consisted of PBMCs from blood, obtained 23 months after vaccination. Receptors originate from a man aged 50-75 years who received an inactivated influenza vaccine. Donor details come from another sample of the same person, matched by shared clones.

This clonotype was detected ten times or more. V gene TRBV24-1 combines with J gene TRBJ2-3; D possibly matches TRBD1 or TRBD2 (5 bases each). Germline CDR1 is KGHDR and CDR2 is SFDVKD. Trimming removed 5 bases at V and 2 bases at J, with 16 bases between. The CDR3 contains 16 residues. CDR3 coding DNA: TGTGCCACCAGTGGCACGAGGGACGGAAACACAGATACGCAGTATTTT. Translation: CATSGTRDGNTDTQYF.

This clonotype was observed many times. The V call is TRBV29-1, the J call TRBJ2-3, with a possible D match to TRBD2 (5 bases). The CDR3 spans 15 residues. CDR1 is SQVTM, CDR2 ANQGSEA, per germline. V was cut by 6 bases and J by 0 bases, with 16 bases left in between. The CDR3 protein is CSVLRGRASTDTQYF. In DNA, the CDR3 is TGCAGCGTACTTCGAGGGCGGGCTAGCACAGATACGCAGTATTTT.

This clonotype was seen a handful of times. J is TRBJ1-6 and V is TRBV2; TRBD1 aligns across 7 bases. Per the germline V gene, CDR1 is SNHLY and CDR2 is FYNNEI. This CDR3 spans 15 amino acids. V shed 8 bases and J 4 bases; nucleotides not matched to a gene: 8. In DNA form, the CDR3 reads TGTGCCAGCGGATCCCGGGACAGTTATAATTCACCCCTCCACTTT. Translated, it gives CASGSRDSYNSPLHF.

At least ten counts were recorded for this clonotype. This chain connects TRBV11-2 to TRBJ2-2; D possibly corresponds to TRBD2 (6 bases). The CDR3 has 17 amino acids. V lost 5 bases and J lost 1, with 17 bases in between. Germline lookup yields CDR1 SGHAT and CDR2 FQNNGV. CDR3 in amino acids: CASSRALGGKNTGELFF. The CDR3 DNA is TGTGCCAGCAGCCGCGCTCTGGGCGGGAAGAACACCGGGGAGCTGTTTTTT.

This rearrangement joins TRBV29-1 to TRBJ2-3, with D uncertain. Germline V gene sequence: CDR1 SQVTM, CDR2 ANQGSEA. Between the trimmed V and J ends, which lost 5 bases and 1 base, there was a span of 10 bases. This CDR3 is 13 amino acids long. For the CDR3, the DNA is TGCAGCGTTAGGGCAATGGGCACAGATACGCAGTATTTT. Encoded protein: CSVRAMGTDTQYF.

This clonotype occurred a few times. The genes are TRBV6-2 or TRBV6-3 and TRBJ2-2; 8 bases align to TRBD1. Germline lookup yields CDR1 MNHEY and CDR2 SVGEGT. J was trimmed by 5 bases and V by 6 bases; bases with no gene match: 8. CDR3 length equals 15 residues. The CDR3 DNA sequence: TGTGCCAGCAGCCTGACAGGGGTCGGGACCGGGGAGCTGTTTTTT. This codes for CASSLTGVGTGELFF.

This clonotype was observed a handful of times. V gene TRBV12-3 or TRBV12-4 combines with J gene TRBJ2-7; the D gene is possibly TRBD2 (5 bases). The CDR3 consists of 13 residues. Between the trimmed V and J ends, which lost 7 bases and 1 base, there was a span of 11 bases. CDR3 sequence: CASMRVGSYEQYF. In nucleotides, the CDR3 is TGTGCCAGCATGCGGGTGGGGTCCTACGAGCAGTACTTC.

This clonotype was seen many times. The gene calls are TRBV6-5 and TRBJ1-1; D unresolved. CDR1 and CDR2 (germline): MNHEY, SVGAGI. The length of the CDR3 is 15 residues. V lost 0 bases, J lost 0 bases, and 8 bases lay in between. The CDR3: CASSYSIQMNTEAFF. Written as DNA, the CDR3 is TGTGCCAGCAGTTACTCGATACAGATGAACACTGAAGCTTTCTTT.

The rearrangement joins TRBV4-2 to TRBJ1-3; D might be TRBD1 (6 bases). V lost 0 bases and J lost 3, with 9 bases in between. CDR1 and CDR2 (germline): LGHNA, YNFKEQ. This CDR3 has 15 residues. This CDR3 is CASSQDSGVGNTIYF. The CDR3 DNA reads TGTGCCAGCAGCCAAGATTCAGGGGTTGGAAACACCATATATTTT.

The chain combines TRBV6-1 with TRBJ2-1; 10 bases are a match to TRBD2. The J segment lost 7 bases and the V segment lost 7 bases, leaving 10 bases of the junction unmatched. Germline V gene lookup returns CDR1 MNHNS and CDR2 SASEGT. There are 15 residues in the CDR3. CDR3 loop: CASTSGGAWLNEQFF. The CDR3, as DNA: TGTGCCAGCACCAGCGGGGGGGCGTGGTTGAATGAGCAGTTCTTC.

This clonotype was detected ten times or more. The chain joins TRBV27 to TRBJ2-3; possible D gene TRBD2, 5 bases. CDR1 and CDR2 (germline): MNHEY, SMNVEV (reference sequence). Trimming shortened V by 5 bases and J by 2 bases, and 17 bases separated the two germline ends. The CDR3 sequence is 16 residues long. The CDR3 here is CASSPNPAEYTDTQYF. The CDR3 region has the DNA TGTGCCAGCAGTCCCAATCCAGCGGAGTACACAGATACGCAGTATTTT.

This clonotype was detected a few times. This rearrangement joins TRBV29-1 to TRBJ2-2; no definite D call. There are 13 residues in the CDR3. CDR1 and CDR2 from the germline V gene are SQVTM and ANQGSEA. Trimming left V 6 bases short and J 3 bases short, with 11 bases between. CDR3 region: CSVLTFHTGELFF. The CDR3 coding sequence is TGCAGCGTATTGACATTCCACACCGGGGAGCTGTTTTTT.

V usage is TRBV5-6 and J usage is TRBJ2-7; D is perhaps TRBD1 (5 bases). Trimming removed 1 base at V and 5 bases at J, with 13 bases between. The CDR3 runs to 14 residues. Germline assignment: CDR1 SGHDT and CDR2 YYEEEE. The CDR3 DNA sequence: TGTGCCAGCAGCTTGAACGCAGGGTGGCACGAGCAGTACTTC. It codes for CASSLNAGWHEQYF.

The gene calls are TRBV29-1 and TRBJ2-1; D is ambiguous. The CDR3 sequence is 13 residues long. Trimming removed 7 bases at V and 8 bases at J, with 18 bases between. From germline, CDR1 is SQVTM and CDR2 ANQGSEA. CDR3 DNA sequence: TGCAGCGCTGACGATGACTCATTCCATGAGCAGTTCTTC. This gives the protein CSADDDSFHEQFF.

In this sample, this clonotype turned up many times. The CDR3 here is CAIGQFSYEQYF. The CDR3 nucleotides read TGCGCCATCGGACAGTTCTCCTACGAGCAGTACTTC. V and J are TRBV5-1 and TRBJ2-7; possibly TRBD1 for D (6 bases). Germline assignment: CDR1 SGHRS and CDR2 YFSETQ. V lost 9 bases and J lost 0, with 10 bases in between. This CDR3 region has 12 residues.

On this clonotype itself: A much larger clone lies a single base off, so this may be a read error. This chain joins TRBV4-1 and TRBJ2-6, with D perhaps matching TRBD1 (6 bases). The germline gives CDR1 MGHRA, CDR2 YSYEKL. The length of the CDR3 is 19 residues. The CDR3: CASSQEGPGVLSGVNVLTF. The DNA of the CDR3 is TGCGCCAGCAGCCAAGAAGGTCCAGGGGTCCTCTCTGGGGTCAACGTCCTGACTTTC.

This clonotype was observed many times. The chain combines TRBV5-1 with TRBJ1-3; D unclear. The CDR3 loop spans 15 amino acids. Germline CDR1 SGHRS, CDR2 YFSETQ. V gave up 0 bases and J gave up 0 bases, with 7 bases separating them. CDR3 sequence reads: CASSLDSTSGNTIYF. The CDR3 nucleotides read TGCGCCAGCAGCTTGGACAGTACCTCTGGAAACACCATATATTTT.

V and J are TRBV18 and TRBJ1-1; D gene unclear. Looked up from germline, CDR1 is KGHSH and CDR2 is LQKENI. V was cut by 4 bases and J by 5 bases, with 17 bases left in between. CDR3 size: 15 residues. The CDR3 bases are TGTGCCAGCTCACAGAGTGGCGTGGACGGAACTGAAGCTTTCTTT. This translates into CASSQSGVDGTEAFF.

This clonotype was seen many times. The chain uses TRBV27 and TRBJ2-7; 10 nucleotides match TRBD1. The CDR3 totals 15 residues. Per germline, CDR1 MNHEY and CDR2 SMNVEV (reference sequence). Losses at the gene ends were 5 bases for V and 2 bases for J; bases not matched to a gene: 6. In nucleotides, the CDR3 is TGTGCCAGCAGTGGGGTTGGGACAGGGGCCTACGAGCAGTACTTC. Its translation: CASSGVGTGAYEQYF.

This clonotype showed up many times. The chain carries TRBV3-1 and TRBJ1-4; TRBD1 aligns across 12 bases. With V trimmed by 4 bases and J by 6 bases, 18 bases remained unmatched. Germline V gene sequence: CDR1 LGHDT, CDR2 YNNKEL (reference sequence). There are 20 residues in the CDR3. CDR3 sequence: CASSPAWYGTGGPGDEKLFF. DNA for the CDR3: TGTGCCAGCAGCCCCGCGTGGTATGGGACAGGGGGCCCGGGGGATGAAAAACTGTTTTTT.

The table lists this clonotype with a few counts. CDR3 in amino acids: CASSPEDRGSYNEQFF. DNA for the CDR3: TGTGCCAGCTCACCGGAAGACAGGGGGTCCTACAATGAGCAGTTCTTC. The chain employs TRBV18 and TRBJ2-1; 9 positions agree with TRBD1. This CDR3 comprises 16 residues. CDR1 KGHSH and CDR2 LQKENI come from the germline V gene. The V and J ends lost 3 bases and 1 base, in that order; junction bases with no gene match: 4.

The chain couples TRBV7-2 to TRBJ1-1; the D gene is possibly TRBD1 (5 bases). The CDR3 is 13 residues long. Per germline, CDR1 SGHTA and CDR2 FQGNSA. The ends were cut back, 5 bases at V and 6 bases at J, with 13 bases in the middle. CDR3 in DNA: TGTGCCAGCAGCCTAACTCCAGGGTCTGAAGCTTTCTTT. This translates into CASSLTPGSEAFF.

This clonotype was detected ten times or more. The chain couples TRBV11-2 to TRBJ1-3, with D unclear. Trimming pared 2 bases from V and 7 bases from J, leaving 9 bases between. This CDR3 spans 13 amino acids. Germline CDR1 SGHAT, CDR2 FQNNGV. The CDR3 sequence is CASSLFSRNTIYF. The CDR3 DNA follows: TGTGCCAGCAGCTTATTTTCGAGGAACACCATATATTTT.